The TCR beta chain under discussion was sequenced for a study of T cells in Graves' hyperthyroidism and ophthalmopathy. RNA transcripts gave rise to amplified TCR beta CDR3 regions. Researchers ran a first-round RT-PCR on the TCR CDR3 using the HTBI primer set. TCRdb recomputed calls from the multiplex PCR reads with MiXCR, one row per CDR3 protein. The data show approximately 220,000 distinct CDR3 sequences, about a sixth seen once. In this sample, this clonotype turned up many times. The CDR3 runs to 13 residues. Trimming pared 6 bases from V and 2 bases from J, leaving 7 bases between. Germline CDR1 MDHEN, CDR2 SYDVKM.

This sequence originates from a man aged 35-49 years with Graves' hyperthyroidism. J is TRBJ2-2 and V is TRBV28, with D unclear. Sequenced sample: blood. The CDR3 DNA reads TGTGCCAGCAGAAGGGAAAACACCGGGGAGCTGTTTTTT. Amino acid sequence: CASRRENTGELFF.